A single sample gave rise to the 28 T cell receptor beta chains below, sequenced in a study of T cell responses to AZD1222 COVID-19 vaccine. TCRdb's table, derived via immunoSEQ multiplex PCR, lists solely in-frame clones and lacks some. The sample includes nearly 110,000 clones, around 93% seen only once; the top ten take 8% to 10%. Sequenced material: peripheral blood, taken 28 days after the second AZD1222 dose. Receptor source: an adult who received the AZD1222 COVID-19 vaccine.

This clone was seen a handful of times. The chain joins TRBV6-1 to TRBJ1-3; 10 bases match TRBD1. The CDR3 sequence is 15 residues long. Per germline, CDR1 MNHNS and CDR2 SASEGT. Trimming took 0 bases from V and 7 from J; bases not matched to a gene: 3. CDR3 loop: CASSEATGGVNTIYF. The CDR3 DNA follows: TGTGCCAGCAGTGAAGCGACAGGGGGCGTCAACACCATATATTTT.

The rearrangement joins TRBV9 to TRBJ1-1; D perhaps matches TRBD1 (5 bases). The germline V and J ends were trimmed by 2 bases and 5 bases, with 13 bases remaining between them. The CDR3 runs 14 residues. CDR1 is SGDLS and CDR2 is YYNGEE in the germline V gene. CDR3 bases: TGTGCCAGCAGCGTTGGGACGTCCACTACTGAAGCTTTCTTT. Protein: CASSVGTSTTEAFF.

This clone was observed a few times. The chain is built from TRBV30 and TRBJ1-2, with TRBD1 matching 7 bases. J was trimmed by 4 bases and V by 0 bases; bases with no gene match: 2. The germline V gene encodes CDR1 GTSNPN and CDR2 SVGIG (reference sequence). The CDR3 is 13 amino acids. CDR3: CAWSVSGGYGYTF. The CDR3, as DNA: TGTGCCTGGAGTGTGTCAGGGGGCTATGGCTACACCTTC.

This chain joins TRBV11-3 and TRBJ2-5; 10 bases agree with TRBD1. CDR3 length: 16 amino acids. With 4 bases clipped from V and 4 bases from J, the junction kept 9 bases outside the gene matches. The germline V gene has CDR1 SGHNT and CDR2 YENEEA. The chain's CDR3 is CASSSGQGSGRETQYF. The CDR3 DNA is TGTGCCAGCAGCTCGGGACAGGGGAGTGGTAGAGAGACCCAGTACTTC.

The CDR3 region is CAISGTSGRADTQYF. The CDR3 DNA reads TGTGCCATCAGTGGAACTAGCGGGAGGGCGGATACGCAGTATTTT. The genes are TRBV10-3 and TRBJ2-3; 13 nucleotides match TRBD2. CDR1 is ENHRY and CDR2 is SYGVKD in the germline V gene. The CDR3 runs 15 residues. The junction had 4 bases not matched to a gene; V was cut back by 4 bases and J by 6 bases.

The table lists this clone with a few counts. The CDR3 sequence is CASRGGGGLGYTF. DNA for the CDR3: TGTGCCAGCAGGGGGGGCGGGGGCTTGGGCTACACCTTC. This chain uses TRBV27 with TRBJ1-2; the D gene is possibly TRBD1 (6 bases). The CDR3 is made up of 13 amino acids. The germline gives CDR1 MNHEY, CDR2 SMNVEV (reference sequence). Trimming left V 6 bases short and J 8 bases short, with 16 bases between.

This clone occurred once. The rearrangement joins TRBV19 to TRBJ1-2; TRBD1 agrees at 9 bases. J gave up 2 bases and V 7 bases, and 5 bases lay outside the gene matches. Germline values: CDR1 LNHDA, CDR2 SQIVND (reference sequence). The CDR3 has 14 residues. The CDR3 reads CASIKGTGNYGYTF. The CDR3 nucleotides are TGTGCCAGTATTAAAGGGACAGGGAACTATGGCTACACCTTC. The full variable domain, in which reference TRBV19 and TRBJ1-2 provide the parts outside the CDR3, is DGGITQSPKYLFRKEGQNVTLSCEQNLNHDAMYWYRQDPGQGLRLIYYSQIVNDFQKGDIAEGYSVSREKKESFPLTVTSAQKNPTAFYLCASIKGTGNYGYTFGSGTRLTVV.

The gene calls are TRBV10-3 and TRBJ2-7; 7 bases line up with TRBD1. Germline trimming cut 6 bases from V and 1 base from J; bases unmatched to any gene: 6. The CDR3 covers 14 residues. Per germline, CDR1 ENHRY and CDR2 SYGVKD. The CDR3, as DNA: TGTGCCATCAGGGGGGCAGGGGGTTCCTACGAGCAGTACTTC. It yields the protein CAIRGAGGSYEQYF.

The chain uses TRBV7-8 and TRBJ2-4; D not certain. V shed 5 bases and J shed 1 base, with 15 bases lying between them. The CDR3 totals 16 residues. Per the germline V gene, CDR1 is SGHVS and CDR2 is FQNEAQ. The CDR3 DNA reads TGTGCCAGCAGCCCCGTCCGAGGAGTCGCCAAAAACATTCAGTACTTC. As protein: CASSPVRGVAKNIQYF.

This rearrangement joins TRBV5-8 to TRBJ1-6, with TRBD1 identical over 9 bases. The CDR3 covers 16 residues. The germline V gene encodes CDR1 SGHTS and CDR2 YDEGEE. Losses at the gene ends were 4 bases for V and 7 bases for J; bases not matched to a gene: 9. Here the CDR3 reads CASSLLTGTGNSPLHF. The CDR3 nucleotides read TGTGCCAGCAGCCTCCTCACCGGGACAGGGAATTCACCCCTCCACTTT.

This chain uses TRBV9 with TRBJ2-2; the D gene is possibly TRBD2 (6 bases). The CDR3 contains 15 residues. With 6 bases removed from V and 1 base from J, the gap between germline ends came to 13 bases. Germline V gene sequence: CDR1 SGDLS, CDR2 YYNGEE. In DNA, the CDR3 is TGTGCCAGCACCCGGGGACTCAGGAACACCGGGGAGCTGTTTTTT. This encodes CASTRGLRNTGELFF. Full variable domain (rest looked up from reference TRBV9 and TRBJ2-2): DSGVTQTPKHLITATGQRVTLRCSPRSGDLSVYWYQQSLDQGLQFLIQYYNGEERAKGNILERFSAQQFPDLHSELNLSSLELGDSALYFCASTRGLRNTGELFFGEGSRLTVL.

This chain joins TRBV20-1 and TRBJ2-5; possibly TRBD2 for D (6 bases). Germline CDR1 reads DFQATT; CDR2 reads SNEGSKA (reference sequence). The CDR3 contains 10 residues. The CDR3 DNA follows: TGCAGCGCCGGGGGAGAGACCCAGTACTTC. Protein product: CSAGGETQYF.

The chain's CDR3 is CASSSQVLSNQPQHF. The CDR3, as DNA: TGTGCCAGCAGCTCCCAAGTCCTTAGCAATCAGCCCCAGCATTTT. This chain connects TRBV5-5 to TRBJ1-5; no definite D call. The CDR3 is 15 residues long. Germline V gives CDR1 SGHKS, CDR2 YYEKEE (reference sequence). V lost 3 bases and J lost 0, with 10 bases in between.

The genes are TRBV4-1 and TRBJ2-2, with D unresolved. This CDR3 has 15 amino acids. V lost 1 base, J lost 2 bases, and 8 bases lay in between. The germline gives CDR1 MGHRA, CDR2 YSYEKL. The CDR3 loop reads CASSQGAPNTGELFF. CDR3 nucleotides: TGCGCCAGCAGCCAAGGAGCACCCAACACCGGGGAGCTGTTTTTT.

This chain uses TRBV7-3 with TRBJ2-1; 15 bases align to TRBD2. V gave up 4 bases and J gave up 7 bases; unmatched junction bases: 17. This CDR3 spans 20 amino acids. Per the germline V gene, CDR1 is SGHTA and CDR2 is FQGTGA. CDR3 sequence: CASSSRTPDGLAGGGNEQFF. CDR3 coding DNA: TGTGCCAGCAGCTCCCGAACCCCTGATGGACTAGCGGGGGGGGGAAATGAGCAGTTCTTC.

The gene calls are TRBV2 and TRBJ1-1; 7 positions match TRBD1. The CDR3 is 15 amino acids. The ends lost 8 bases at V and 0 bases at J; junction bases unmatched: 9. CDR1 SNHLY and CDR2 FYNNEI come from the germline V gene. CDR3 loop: CASGTERRLNTEAFF. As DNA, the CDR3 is TGTGCCAGCGGGACAGAGAGGCGTCTGAACACTGAAGCTTTCTTT.

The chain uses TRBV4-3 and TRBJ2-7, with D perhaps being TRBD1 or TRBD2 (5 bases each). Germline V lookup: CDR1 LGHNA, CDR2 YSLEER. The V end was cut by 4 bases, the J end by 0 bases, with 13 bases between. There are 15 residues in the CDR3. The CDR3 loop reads CASSPAVGGSYEQYF. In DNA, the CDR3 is TGCGCCAGCAGCCCTGCGGTTGGGGGCTCCTACGAGCAGTACTTC.

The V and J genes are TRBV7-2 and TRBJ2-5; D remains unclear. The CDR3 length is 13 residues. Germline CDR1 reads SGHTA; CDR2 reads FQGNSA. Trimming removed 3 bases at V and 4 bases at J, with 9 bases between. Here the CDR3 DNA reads TGTGCCAGCAGCTTCGCTTTTGGAGAGACCCAGTACTTC. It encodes CASSFAFGETQYF.

Written as DNA, the CDR3 is TGCGCCAGCAGCTTTAGGAGTTACAATGAGCAGTTCTTC. Translated, it gives CASSFRSYNEQFF. The chain is built from TRBV5-1 and TRBJ2-1; D gene uncertain. CDR1 and CDR2 from the germline V gene are SGHRS and YFSETQ. The ends were cut back, 2 bases at V and 4 bases at J, with 7 bases in the middle. CDR3 size: 13 residues.

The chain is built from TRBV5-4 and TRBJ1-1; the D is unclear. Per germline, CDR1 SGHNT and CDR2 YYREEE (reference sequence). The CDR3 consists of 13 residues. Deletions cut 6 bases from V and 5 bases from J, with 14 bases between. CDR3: CASKKGTNTEAFF. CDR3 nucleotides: TGTGCCAGCAAAAAGGGAACAAATACTGAAGCTTTCTTT.

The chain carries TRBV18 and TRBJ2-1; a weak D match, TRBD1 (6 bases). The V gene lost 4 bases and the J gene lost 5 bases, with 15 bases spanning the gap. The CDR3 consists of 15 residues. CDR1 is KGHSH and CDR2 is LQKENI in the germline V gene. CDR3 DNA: TGTGCCAGCTCACAACAGGGTAAGGACCACAATGAGCAGTTCTTC. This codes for CASSQQGKDHNEQFF.

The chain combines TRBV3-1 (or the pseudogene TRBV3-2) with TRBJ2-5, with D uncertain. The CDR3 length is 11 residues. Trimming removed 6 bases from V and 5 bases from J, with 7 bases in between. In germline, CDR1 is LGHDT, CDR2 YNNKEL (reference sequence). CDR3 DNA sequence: TGTGCCAGCAGGGGTGTGGAGACCCAGTACTTC. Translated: CASRGVETQYF.

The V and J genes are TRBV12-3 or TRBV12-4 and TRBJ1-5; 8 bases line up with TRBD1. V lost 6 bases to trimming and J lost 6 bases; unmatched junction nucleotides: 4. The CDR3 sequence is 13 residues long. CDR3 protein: CASRTGQVQPQHF. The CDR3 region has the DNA TGTGCCAGCAGAACGGGACAGGTTCAGCCCCAGCATTTT.

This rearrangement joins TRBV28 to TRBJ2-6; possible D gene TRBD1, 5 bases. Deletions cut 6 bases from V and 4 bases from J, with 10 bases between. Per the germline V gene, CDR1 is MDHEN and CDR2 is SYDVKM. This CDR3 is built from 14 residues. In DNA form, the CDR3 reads TGTGCCAGCAGGATTCCAGGGGGGGCCAACGTCCTGACTTTC. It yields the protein CASRIPGGANVLTF.

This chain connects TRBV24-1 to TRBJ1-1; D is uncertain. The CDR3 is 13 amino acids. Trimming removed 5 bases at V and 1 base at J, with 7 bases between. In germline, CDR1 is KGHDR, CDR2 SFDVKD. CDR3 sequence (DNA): TGTGCCACCAGTGCTGCTCGGAACACTGAAGCTTTCTTT. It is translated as CATSAARNTEAFF.

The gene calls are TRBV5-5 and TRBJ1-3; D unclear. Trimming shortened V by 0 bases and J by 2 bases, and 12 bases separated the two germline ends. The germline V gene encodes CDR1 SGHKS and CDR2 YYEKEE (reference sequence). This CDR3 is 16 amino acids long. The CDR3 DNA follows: TGTGCCAGCAGCTTGGTGCAGATGAGGGCTGGAAACACCATATATTTT. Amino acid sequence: CASSLVQMRAGNTIYF.

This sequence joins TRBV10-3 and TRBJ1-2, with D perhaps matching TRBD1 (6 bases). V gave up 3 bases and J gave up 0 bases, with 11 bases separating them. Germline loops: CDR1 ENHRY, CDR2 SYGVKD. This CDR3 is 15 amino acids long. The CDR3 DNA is TGTGCCATCAGTGATCAGGCAGGGGCTAACTATGGCTACACCTTC. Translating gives CAISDQAGANYGYTF.

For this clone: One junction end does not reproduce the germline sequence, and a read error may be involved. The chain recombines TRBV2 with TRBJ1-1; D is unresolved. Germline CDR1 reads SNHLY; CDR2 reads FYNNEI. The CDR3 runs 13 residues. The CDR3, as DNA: TGTGCCAGCAGTGGCGACGTGGTCGGCCCCACGCTCTTT. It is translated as CASSGDVVGPTLF. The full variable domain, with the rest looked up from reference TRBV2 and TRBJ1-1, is EPEVTQTPSHQVTQMGQEVILRCVPISNHLYFYWYRQILGQKVEFLVSFYNNEISEKSEIFDDQFSVERPDGSNFTLKIRSTKLEDSAMYFCASSGDVVGPTLFGQGTRLTVV.